This TCR beta chain was found in a study of high-grade serous ovarian cancer treatment subgroups. Across the study: Each sample yielded on average around 7,000 unique TCR beta rearrangements from approximately 15,000 reads.

Tumor samples were taken before definitive surgery or chemotherapy. Whole-study results and caveats: Tumors within one patient showed repertoire similarity of about 0.11 to 0.79. Spatial context was lost because tumors were sequenced in bulk.

From germline, CDR1 is MNHNY and CDR2 SVGAGI (reference sequence). This CDR3 spans 15 amino acids. V trimming: 5 bases; J trimming: 8 bases; junction bases outside the gene matches: 7. The table came from immunoSEQ multiplex PCR; TCRdb's copy has only in-frame clones and leaves some out. In the table there are some 20,000 clones, around 72% of which are singletons. Points on this clone: What it recognizes is unknown.

The chain couples TRBV6-6 to TRBJ1-6, with 9 positions matching TRBD1. Sequenced: tumor tissue. The clonotype was recovered from a human donor with high-grade serous ovarian cancer. For the CDR3, the DNA is TGTGCCAGCAGTCAAGGACAGGGGATCGATTCACCCCTCCACTTT. It yields the protein CASSQGQGIDSPLHF.